This entry features one TCR beta chain sequence. These data are taken from a study of shared clonotypes between healthy human individuals. V lost 2 bases and J 10 bases, leaving 9 bases between the germline ends. Germline V lookup: CDR1 SGHAT, CDR2 FQNNGV. This CDR3 is 12 amino acids long. The assay was carried out at the deep level. Libraries were prepared by immunoSEQ multiplex PCR; TCRdb keeps only in-frame clonotypes and omits some of them. The sample lists about half a million clones; approximately 80% were seen once. The chain joins TRBV11-2 to TRBJ2-1; D is unresolved. The TCR comes from a woman aged 40 to 50 in good health. Some clones in this sample may be carry-over from other donors' samples. The sequenced material came from PBMCs. The CDR3 DNA reads as TGTGCCAGCAGCTTACACGGCGAGGAGCAGTTCTTC. Protein product: CASSLHGEEQFF.